This T cell receptor beta chain stems from a study of Ad26.COV2.S vaccination and SARS-CoV-2 variants. At the level of the study: Intramuscularly, Ad26.COV2.S was given either once or twice, 56 days apart. Study-wide results and limits: Measurement of non-spike TCR breadth gave similar results in vaccine and placebo recipients. Vaccine recipients posted higher spike-specific TCR breadth than their placebo counterparts.

Treatment: 15 to 20 received Ad26.COV2.S at low or high dose, single or two shots; several received placebo; per-sample allocation not given. Sampling was done on day 63 after the first vaccine or placebo injection. Donation came from an adult in Boston who was aged 18-55 years. Data came from immunoSEQ multiplex PCR; TCRdb stores just in-frame clones and leaves some out. The sample lists about 440,000 clones; around 91% were seen once. With regard to this clone: No antigen is known for it.

The clonotype originates from a person aged 18 to 65 who received the Ad26.COV2.S COVID-19 vaccine or a placebo. Specimen: peripheral blood, collected in a trial of Ad26.COV2.S vaccine versus placebo.

The CDR3 DNA reads TGTGCCACCATGCTAGCGGGAGGGCCGAGGGGCAATGAGCAGTTCTTC. Translation gives CATMLAGGPRGNEQFF. The chain is built from TRBV24-1 and TRBJ2-1, with 12 bases aligning to TRBD2. The CDR3 is 16 amino acids. Trimming removed 8 bases from V and 6 bases from J; junction bases left unmatched: 10. Germline CDR1 and CDR2: KGHDR and SFDVKD.